The next 26 T cell receptor beta chains were all read from a single sample in a study of blood T cell repertoires in COVID-19. Assay used: immunoSEQ multiplex PCR; TCRdb lists only in-frame clones, some missing. Among 180,000 or so clones, approximately 83% were seen once, and the ten largest hold approximately 13%. The sequenced sample was PBMCs or T cells enriched from blood (not recorded which). The receptors originated from a woman aged 55-69 years who had recovered from COVID-19.

This clone has just a few counts. V gene TRBV6-5 combines with J gene TRBJ1-5; D uncertain. Germline V gene sequence: CDR1 MNHEY, CDR2 SVGAGI. V lost 7 bases and J lost 7, with 11 bases in between. The CDR3 loop spans 12 amino acids. This CDR3 reads CASIASGQPQHF. The CDR3 region has the DNA TGTGCCAGCATAGCCTCGGGGCAGCCCCAGCATTTT.

J is TRBJ2-5 and V is TRBV11-2, with TRBD2 matching over 15 bases. Trimming removed 5 bases from V and 5 bases from J; junction bases left unmatched: 6. CDR3 length equals 16 residues. The germline CDR1 and CDR2 sequences are SGHAT and FQNNGV. CDR3 sequence reads: CASSGLAGGLGETQYF. CDR3 sequence (DNA): TGTGCCAGCAGCGGACTAGCGGGGGGGCTGGGGGAGACCCAGTACTTC.

The gene calls are TRBV11-3 and TRBJ2-2; D ambiguous. Trimming cost V 2 bases and J 7 bases, with 8 bases left between them. The CDR3 extends over 13 amino acids. Germline assignment: CDR1 SGHNT and CDR2 YENEEA. The DNA of the CDR3 is TGTGCCAGCAGCTTATCGGAGTTCGGGGAGCTGTTTTTT. It translates to CASSLSEFGELFF.

V usage is TRBV19 and J usage is TRBJ2-4, with 7 bases matching TRBD1. CDR3 length equals 13 residues. The germline V gene encodes CDR1 LNHDA and CDR2 SQIVND (reference sequence). Trimming cost V 3 bases and J 6 bases; bases outside gene matches: 2. The CDR3 region has the DNA TGTGCCAGTAGTATGGGACAGAGAAACATTCAGTACTTC. Translated: CASSMGQRNIQYF.

The chain carries TRBV29-1 and TRBJ2-7; 9 bases fit TRBD2. CDR1 is SQVTM and CDR2 is ANQGSEA in the germline V gene. CDR3 length: 14 residues. V shed 0 bases, J shed 4 bases, and the junction held 4 bases outside the gene matches. The CDR3 is CSVEDRAGGYEQYF. Written as DNA, the CDR3 is TGCAGCGTTGAAGATCGGGCGGGAGGGTACGAGCAGTACTTC.

The chain carries TRBV5-5 and TRBJ1-1, with D tentatively TRBD1 (6 bases). V lost 5 bases and J 0 bases, leaving 14 bases between the germline ends. This CDR3 has 15 residues. CDR1 SGHKS and CDR2 YYEKEE come from the germline V gene (reference sequence). The CDR3 bases are TGTGCCAGCAGGCAAGAAGGACAGCTGAACACTGAAGCTTTCTTT. Encoded protein: CASRQEGQLNTEAFF.

The chain has TRBV30 and TRBJ1-3, with a possible D match to TRBD1 (6 bases). V was shortened by 5 bases and J by 3 bases, with 14 bases between the two germline ends. The germline V gene encodes CDR1 GTSNPN and CDR2 SVGIG (reference sequence). The CDR3 length is 14 residues. CDR3 sequence reads: CAWGGQIGGNTIYF. CDR3 DNA sequence: TGTGCCTGGGGGGGGCAAATCGGTGGAAACACCATATATTTT. Complete variable domain (other parts from reference TRBV30 and TRBJ1-3): SQTIHQWPATLVQPVGSPLSLECTVEGTSNPNLYWYRQAAGRGLQLLFYSVGIGQISSEVPQNLSASRPQDRQFILSSKKLLLSDSGFYLCAWGGQIGGNTIYFGEGSWLTVV.

This rearrangement joins TRBV19 to TRBJ1-1; no clear D. CDR1 is LNHDA, CDR2 SQIVND, per germline (reference sequence). V dropped 9 bases and J dropped 1 base, with 12 bases sitting between them. This CDR3 spans 13 amino acids. The CDR3 DNA sequence: TGTGCCAGCTCCATCAGCGGGAACACTGAAGCTTTCTTT. Translated: CASSISGNTEAFF.

The J gene is TRBJ2-2, the V gene TRBV7-9, with 10 positions matching TRBD1. CDR1 is SEHNR, CDR2 FQNEAQ, per germline (reference sequence). This CDR3 spans 16 amino acids. V gave up 5 bases and J gave up 3 bases; unmatched junction bases: 6. CDR3 DNA: TGTGCCAGCAGCACAACGACAGGGGGCTACACCGGGGAGCTGTTTTTT. Protein: CASSTTTGGYTGELFF.

J is TRBJ2-1 and V is TRBV7-9; TRBD1 is a possible D gene (5 bases). Trimming cost V 4 bases and J 7 bases, with 17 bases left between them. This CDR3 is built from 15 residues. Per germline, CDR1 SEHNR and CDR2 FQNEAQ (reference sequence). In nucleotides, the CDR3 is TGTGCCAGCAGCTCCCAGGGTGTGGGAAGGAATGAGCAGTTCTTC. Protein: CASSSQGVGRNEQFF.

The chain combines TRBV2 with TRBJ2-5, with D unresolved. Trimming removed 5 bases from V and 0 bases from J, with 4 bases in between. In germline, CDR1 is SNHLY, CDR2 FYNNEI. This CDR3 spans 12 amino acids. This CDR3 reads CASSQYQETQYF. In DNA form, the CDR3 reads TGTGCCAGCAGTCAGTACCAAGAGACCCAGTACTTC. Drawing the rest from reference TRBV2 and TRBJ2-5, the complete variable domain is EPEVTQTPSHQVTQMGQEVILRCVPISNHLYFYWYRQILGQKVEFLVSFYNNEISEKSEIFDDQFSVERPDGSNFTLKIRSTKLEDSAMYFCASSQYQETQYFGPGTRLLVL.

The V call is TRBV18, the J call TRBJ2-7, with a possible D match to TRBD2 (6 bases). V was pared by 0 bases and J by 0 bases, with 6 bases between. The CDR3 loop spans 14 amino acids. CDR1 is KGHSH and CDR2 is LQKENI in the germline V gene. The CDR3 is CASSPPGLSYEQYF. Written as DNA, the CDR3 is TGTGCCAGCTCACCACCGGGACTCTCCTACGAGCAGTACTTC.

The chain recombines TRBV5-1 with TRBJ2-5; TRBD2 aligns across 8 bases. The CDR3 is 17 amino acids. The germline V gene encodes CDR1 SGHRS and CDR2 YFSETQ. V lost 0 bases and J lost 5; bases outside the gene matches: 12. The CDR3 DNA reads TGCGCCAGCAGCTTGGTGTCGAGCGGGGGACCAGGGGAGACCCAGTACTTC. The encoded protein is CASSLVSSGGPGETQYF.

The chain uses TRBV2 and TRBJ2-7; 7 bases map to TRBD1. The V gene's germline CDR1 is SNHLY and CDR2 FYNNEI. V lost 7 bases, J lost 0 bases, and 12 bases stayed unmatched. The CDR3 has 16 amino acids. CDR3 region: CASTREVQGSSYEQYF. The CDR3 bases are TGTGCCAGCACTCGAGAGGTACAGGGGTCCTCCTACGAGCAGTACTTC.

This sequence joins TRBV29-1 and TRBJ1-2; 7 bases are shared with TRBD1. V shed 7 bases and J 9 bases; nucleotides not matched to a gene: 2. Germline V gives CDR1 SQVTM, CDR2 ANQGSEA. The length of the CDR3 is 9 residues. The chain's CDR3 is CSEGASYTF. CDR3 in DNA: TGCAGCGAGGGGGCCAGCTACACCTTC.

The chain has TRBV6-5 and TRBJ1-2; 8 positions agree with TRBD1. Germline V CDR1 and CDR2: MNHEY, SVGAGI. Trimming at V came to 0 bases and at J to 7 bases, leaving 4 bases not matched to a gene. The CDR3 loop spans 14 amino acids. CDR3: CASSYSGTGAGYTF. CDR3 in DNA: TGTGCCAGCAGTTACTCCGGGACAGGAGCTGGCTACACCTTC.

V and J are TRBV5-1 and TRBJ2-7; D is possibly TRBD2 (6 bases). Trimming took off 0 bases at V and 6 bases at J, with 13 bases between the two ends. CDR1 SGHRS and CDR2 YFSETQ come from the germline V gene. The CDR3 sequence is 14 residues long. CDR3 loop: CASSLGGISREQYF. CDR3 sequence (DNA): TGCGCCAGCAGCTTGGGCGGGATCAGCCGCGAGCAGTACTTC.

This chain links TRBV7-3 with TRBJ2-6; 11 nucleotides match TRBD1. Germline V gene lookup returns CDR1 SGHTA and CDR2 FQGTGA. This CDR3 region has 19 residues. The trim removed 5 bases at V and 0 bases at J, leaving 9 bases unmatched. In nucleotides, the CDR3 is TGTGCCAGCAGCGCTTGGACAGGGGGCCCCCTCTCTGGGGCCAACGTCCTGACTTTC. Protein: CASSAWTGGPLSGANVLTF. The entire variable domain, with the rest obtained from reference TRBV7-3 and TRBJ2-6, is as follows: GAGVSQTPSNKVTEKGKYVELRCDPISGHTALYWYRQSLGQGPEFLIYFQGTGAADDSGLPNDRFFAVRPEGSVSTLKIQRTERGDSAVYLCASSAWTGGPLSGANVLTFGAGSRLTVL.

The chain has TRBV2 and TRBJ2-7, with 10 positions matching TRBD1. Germline CDR1 reads SNHLY; CDR2 reads FYNNEI. The CDR3 totals 14 residues. Trimming at V came to 7 bases and at J to 6 bases, leaving 9 bases not matched to a gene. CDR3 coding DNA: TGTGCCAGCACCCCCGGTGGGACAGGGGCCGAGCAGTACTTC. Translation gives CASTPGGTGAEQYF.

The gene calls are TRBV28 and TRBJ2-1; possible D gene TRBD2, 5 bases. The V gene lost 10 bases and the J gene lost 2 bases, with 15 bases spanning the gap. The CDR3 has 14 residues. Germline CDR1 and CDR2: MDHEN and SYDVKM. This chain's CDR3 is CATGRAGTYNEQFF. The DNA of the CDR3 is TGTGCCACCGGGCGGGCAGGAACCTACAATGAGCAGTTCTTC.

This chain joins TRBV6-2 or TRBV6-3 and TRBJ1-1; D might be TRBD1 (5 bases). CDR1 and CDR2 from the germline V gene are MNHEY and SVGEGT. The CDR3 extends over 11 amino acids. Trimming removed 4 bases from V and 10 bases from J, with 10 bases in between. The CDR3 here is CASSSGQGAFF. The CDR3 coding sequence is TGTGCCAGCAGTTCCGGACAAGGAGCTTTCTTT.

This chain connects TRBV2 to TRBJ1-5; D is perhaps TRBD1 (5 bases). V dropped 5 bases and J dropped 7 bases, with 18 bases sitting between them. The CDR3 contains 15 residues. The germline V gene has CDR1 SNHLY and CDR2 FYNNEI. The CDR3 loop reads CASSFSGTGGQPQHF. CDR3 DNA: TGTGCCAGCAGTTTTTCCGGGACGGGAGGCCAGCCCCAGCATTTT.

The rearrangement links TRBV6-1 to TRBJ2-3, with D maybe TRBD1 (6 bases). The germline V and J ends were trimmed by 2 bases and 6 bases, with 18 bases remaining between them. Germline CDR1 MNHNS, CDR2 SASEGT. The CDR3 has 16 residues. CDR3 bases: TGTGCCAGCAGTGAAACTCGGGCCAGGGGCTTTGATACGCAGTATTTT. This gives the protein CASSETRARGFDTQYF.

With respect to this clone: Within the sample, other DNA sequences also encode this same CDR3. This chain connects TRBV14 to TRBJ1-6, with no clear D. Germline V gives CDR1 SGHDN, CDR2 FVKESK. V lost 1 base to trimming and J lost 10 bases, with 5 bases between them. The CDR3 has 12 residues. The CDR3 spells CASSQARSPLHF. CDR3 DNA: TGTGCCAGCAGCCAAGCGCGATCACCCCTCCACTTT.

This clone was counted only a few times. The gene calls are TRBV14 and TRBJ1-3; D ambiguous. Germline CDR1 is SGHDN and CDR2 is FVKESK. This CDR3 region has 16 residues. Deletions cut 3 bases from V and 0 bases from J, with 12 bases between. For the CDR3, the DNA is TGTGCCAGCAGCCAGGTCCCAGGATACTCTGGAAACACCATATATTTT. Amino acid sequence: CASSQVPGYSGNTIYF.

The genes are TRBV6-2 or TRBV6-3 and TRBJ2-1; D is possibly TRBD2 (6 bases). The CDR3 sequence is 16 residues long. Trimming took 2 bases from V and 2 from J, leaving 13 bases between them. Germline V gene lookup returns CDR1 MNHEY and CDR2 SVGEGT. The CDR3 protein is CASSYPLGGTYNEQFF. In nucleotides, the CDR3 is TGTGCCAGCAGTTACCCCCTCGGGGGTACCTACAATGAGCAGTTCTTC.